The next 30 T cell receptor beta chains were all read from a single sample in a study of blood T cell repertoires in COVID-19. The data were produced by immunoSEQ multiplex PCR, yet TCRdb's version contains in-frame clones alone and is incomplete. The repertoire holds about 320,000 clones, with around 88% as singletons. The sample consisted of peripheral blood. The origin of the receptors is a woman between 25 and 40 years old with COVID-19, enrolled during active disease.

This clone showed up just once. The chain links TRBV18 to TRBJ1-2, with 7 nucleotides matching TRBD1. The CDR3 covers 16 residues. V was clipped by 3 bases and J by 6 bases; unmatched bases: 13. Germline values: CDR1 KGHSH, CDR2 LQKENI. The CDR3 protein is CASSPQGRGLSDGYTF. The CDR3 bases are TGTGCCAGCTCACCCCAGGGTAGGGGGCTGTCAGATGGCTACACCTTC.

The rearrangement uses TRBV15 and TRBJ1-2; 7 bases fit TRBD1. Per the germline V gene, CDR1 is LNHNV and CDR2 is YYDKDF (reference sequence). The V gene end was trimmed by 8 bases and the J gene end by 8 bases; junction bases not matched to a gene: 23. The CDR3 loop spans 17 amino acids. The CDR3 bases are TGTGCCACCGCCCCATCACGGGCTTTACAGGGGCTCAGGGGCTACACCTTC. Its protein is CATAPSRALQGLRGYTF.

In this sample, this clone turned up a few times. In DNA form, the CDR3 reads TGTGCCAGCAGCCAATACGGACAGGGGGCGTTGGTTGCTTTCTTT. This gives the protein CASSQYGQGALVAFF. The chain couples TRBV4-2 to TRBJ1-1; 11 bases are shared with TRBD1. The CDR3 length is 15 residues. Germline V gene lookup returns CDR1 LGHNA and CDR2 YNFKEQ. Losses at the gene ends were 2 bases for V and 11 bases for J; bases not matched to a gene: 10.

The CDR3 protein is CASSPRTQETQYF. The DNA of the CDR3 is TGTGCCAGCAGTCCCCGGACACAGGAGACCCAGTACTTC. V and J are TRBV6-5 and TRBJ2-5; D might be TRBD1 (5 bases). There are 13 residues in the CDR3. V lost 5 bases, J lost 5 bases, and 12 bases lay in between. The germline gives CDR1 MNHEY, CDR2 SVGAGI.

The V gene is TRBV5-5, the J gene TRBJ1-2; D unclear. Germline V gives CDR1 SGHKS, CDR2 YYEKEE (reference sequence). There are 14 residues in the CDR3. V was shortened by 2 bases and J by 2 bases, with 10 bases between the two germline ends. The chain's CDR3 is CASSFDPGNYGYTF. The CDR3 nucleotides read TGTGCCAGCAGCTTTGACCCAGGCAACTATGGCTACACCTTC.

This clone has a single count. The chain joins TRBV7-2 to TRBJ1-6, with D possibly matching TRBD1 (6 bases). The CDR3 extends over 16 amino acids. Per the germline V gene, CDR1 is SGHTA and CDR2 is FQGNSA. Trimming took 0 bases from V and 6 from J, leaving 12 bases between them. CDR3 loop: CASSLATTGRNSPLHF. In DNA, the CDR3 is TGTGCCAGCAGCTTAGCGACTACAGGGCGTAATTCACCCCTCCACTTT.

The chain links TRBV6-5 to TRBJ1-1; D uncertain. The germline gives CDR1 MNHEY, CDR2 SVGAGI. V lost 6 bases to trimming and J lost 4 bases, with 15 bases between them. CDR3 length: 14 amino acids. The CDR3 DNA sequence: TGTGCCAGCAGCCCCGGCGGCCCGGGCACTGAAGCTTTCTTT. Its protein is CASSPGGPGTEAFF.

This chain connects TRBV6-6 to TRBJ1-3; 8 nucleotides align to TRBD1. Germline CDR1 MNHNY, CDR2 SVGAGI (reference sequence). The CDR3 loop spans 15 amino acids. The V and J ends lost 0 bases and 4 bases, in that order; junction bases with no gene match: 2. CDR3 region: CASSYSRTGGNTIYF. As DNA, the CDR3 is TGTGCCAGCAGTTACTCTCGGACAGGGGGAAACACCATATATTTT.

This chain uses TRBV29-1 with TRBJ1-2, with 9 bases matching TRBD1. Germline-derived CDR1 and CDR2 are SQVTM and ANQGSEA. Unmatched junction bases numbered 15, after V lost 5 bases and J lost 5 bases. The CDR3 runs to 16 residues. The CDR3 DNA is TGCAGCGTTCCTTTTAGGACAGGGGAAAAGGGGTATGGCTACACCTTC. The encoded protein is CSVPFRTGEKGYGYTF.

The chain uses TRBV4-1 and TRBJ1-2, with 7 bases aligning to TRBD1. Per germline, CDR1 MGHRA and CDR2 YSYEKL. V dropped 4 bases and J dropped 8; count of bases not matched to a gene: 16. The CDR3 totals 16 residues. CDR3 coding DNA: TGCGCCAGCAGCCTCGCTCCGGACAGGCGGGACCGAGGCTACACCTTC. As protein: CASSLAPDRRDRGYTF.

The V and J genes are TRBV27 and TRBJ1-4, with a possible D match to TRBD1 (6 bases). Germline V gives CDR1 MNHEY, CDR2 SMNVEV (reference sequence). The CDR3 has 14 residues. Trimming removed 4 bases from V and 6 bases from J, with 12 bases in between. The CDR3 DNA is TGTGCCAGCAGTTCATCCCGGACAGATGAAAAACTGTTTTTT. It codes for CASSSSRTDEKLFF.

The rearrangement uses TRBV5-1 and TRBJ1-2; 9 bases are a match to TRBD1. The CDR3 extends over 15 amino acids. Germline loops: CDR1 SGHRS, CDR2 YFSETQ. V shed 0 bases, J shed 1 base, and the junction held 1 base outside the gene matches. The CDR3 region has the DNA TGCGCCAGCAGCTTGGGACAGGGGGGTAACTATGGCTACACCTTC. It codes for CASSLGQGGNYGYTF. The whole variable domain, remainder taken from reference TRBV5-1 and TRBJ1-2, is KAGVTQTPRYLIKTRGQQVTLSCSPISGHRSVSWYQQTPGQGLQFLFEYFSETQRNKGNFPGRFSGRQFSNSRSEMNVSTLELGDSALYLCASSLGQGGNYGYTFGSGTRLTVV.

The rearrangement uses TRBV29-1 and TRBJ2-1; the match to TRBD1 covers 7 bases. CDR3 length: 12 residues. The germline V gene has CDR1 SQVTM and CDR2 ANQGSEA. V trimming: 2 bases; J trimming: 8 bases; junction bases outside the gene matches: 3. CDR3 in amino acids: CSVELQGDEQFF. The CDR3 DNA sequence: TGCAGCGTTGAACTCCAGGGGGATGAGCAGTTCTTC.

This rearrangement joins TRBV18 to TRBJ1-5, with D possibly matching TRBD1 (5 bases). V was trimmed by 3 bases and J by 7 bases, leaving 13 bases between them. The germline V gene has CDR1 KGHSH and CDR2 LQKENI. The CDR3 loop spans 14 amino acids. The CDR3 protein is CASSPLGGSQPQHF. CDR3 nucleotide sequence: TGTGCCAGCTCACCCTTGGGGGGTTCGCAGCCCCAGCATTTT.

The rearrangement links TRBV7-8 to TRBJ1-3; no definite D call. The V and J ends lost 4 bases and 0 bases respectively, with 10 bases between them. The CDR3 consists of 15 residues. Germline V CDR1 and CDR2: SGHVS, FQNEAQ. CDR3 region: CASSSSLNSGNTIYF. The CDR3, as DNA: TGTGCCAGCAGCTCGAGTCTAAACTCTGGAAACACCATATATTTT.

The rearrangement joins TRBV4-2 to TRBJ2-5; D may be TRBD1 (5 bases). CDR1 and CDR2 from the germline V gene are LGHNA and YNFKEQ. The ends were cut back, 6 bases at V and 4 bases at J, with 9 bases in the middle. The CDR3 sequence is 12 residues long. The CDR3 nucleotides are TGTGCCAGCAGTAGGGGCTTAGAGACCCAGTACTTC. It codes for CASSRGLETQYF.

This clone was seen more than once but under ten times. CDR3 nucleotide sequence: TGTGCCAGCAGCCGTTCGCAACAGGGGATAGGCACTGAAGCTTTCTTT. This translates into CASSRSQQGIGTEAFF. V and J are TRBV4-2 and TRBJ1-1, with 7 bases matching TRBD1. The junction had 12 bases not matched to a gene; V was cut back by 4 bases and J by 4 bases. CDR3 length equals 16 residues. CDR1 is LGHNA and CDR2 is YNFKEQ in the germline V gene.

The V and J genes are TRBV7-9 and TRBJ1-2; D is undetermined. V was trimmed by 7 bases and J by 3 bases, leaving 9 bases between them. CDR3 length: 12 amino acids. CDR1 and CDR2 (germline): SEHNR, FQNEAQ (reference sequence). CDR3 nucleotide sequence: TGTGCCAGCACCCTAGGCGACTATGGCTACACCTTC. Translated, it gives CASTLGDYGYTF.

The V gene is TRBV9, the J gene TRBJ1-2; D is possibly TRBD1 (5 bases). Germline CDR1 reads SGDLS; CDR2 reads YYNGEE. V was clipped by 5 bases and J by 7 bases, with 27 bases between them. The CDR3 spans 17 residues. This CDR3 reads CASRDNRDSRGDFGYTF. As DNA, the CDR3 is TGTGCCAGCAGAGATAATCGGGACTCTAGAGGGGACTTTGGCTACACCTTC.

This chain uses TRBV19 with TRBJ2-1; D remains ambiguous. This CDR3 is built from 16 residues. Germline CDR1 and CDR2: LNHDA and SQIVND (reference sequence). Trimming shortened V by 3 bases and J by 3 bases, and 15 bases separated the two germline ends. CDR3 coding DNA: TGTGCCAGTAGTATTGATGTCTTACCGGGCTACAATGAGCAGTTCTTC. Its translation: CASSIDVLPGYNEQFF.

The gene calls are TRBV16 and TRBJ1-3; tentative D call: TRBD1 (5 bases). In germline, CDR1 is KGHSY, CDR2 FQNENV. The CDR3 is 14 residues long. Trimming shortened V by 4 bases and J by 0 bases, and 7 bases separated the two germline ends. CDR3 amino acids: CASSPTVSGNTIYF. The DNA of the CDR3 is TGTGCCAGCAGCCCGACAGTCTCTGGAAACACCATATATTTT.

The rearrangement links TRBV5-1 to TRBJ1-2, with TRBD1 matching 7 bases. The V gene's germline CDR1 is SGHRS and CDR2 YFSETQ. The CDR3 runs 14 residues. The V segment lost 4 bases and the J segment 2 bases; nucleotides outside the gene matches: 5. The CDR3 region is CASSPGDRNYGYTF. CDR3 DNA: TGCGCCAGCAGCCCCGGGGACAGAAACTATGGCTACACCTTC.

This clone was detected once. The rearrangement links TRBV28 to TRBJ1-5; TRBD1 aligns across 8 bases. Germline V gene data show CDR1 as MDHEN and CDR2 as SYDVKM. The CDR3 is made up of 14 amino acids. V lost 4 bases to trimming and J lost 4 bases; unmatched junction nucleotides: 3. CDR3 in DNA: TGTGCCAGCAGTTGGACAGGGAGGAATCAGCCCCAGCATTTT. Protein: CASSWTGRNQPQHF.

The V and J genes are TRBV28 and TRBJ2-5; possibly TRBD2 for D (5 bases). The germline CDR1 and CDR2 sequences are MDHEN and SYDVKM. Trimming shortened V by 6 bases and J by 7 bases, and 9 bases separated the two germline ends. There are 11 residues in the CDR3. CDR3 in DNA: TGTGCCAGCAGCTCCGGGATGACCCAGTACTTC. This sequence encodes CASSSGMTQYF.

This clone appeared a single time. The chain combines TRBV19 with TRBJ1-3; D is perhaps TRBD1 (6 bases). This CDR3 comprises 19 residues. V lost 5 bases to trimming and J lost 1 base, with 24 bases between them. CDR1 and CDR2 (germline): LNHDA, SQIVND (reference sequence). CDR3 nucleotide sequence: TGTGCCAGTAGTCCAAACAGGGAAGAAGAGTTGAGTTCTGGAAACACCATATATTTT. Translating it yields CASSPNREEELSSGNTIYF.

The genes are TRBV9 and TRBJ1-1; D remains ambiguous. The CDR3 totals 14 residues. Germline V lookup: CDR1 SGDLS, CDR2 YYNGEE. The V and J ends lost 3 bases and 4 bases respectively, with 13 bases between them. The CDR3 is CASSAQVAGTEAFF. In DNA, the CDR3 is TGTGCCAGCAGCGCCCAGGTTGCGGGCACTGAAGCTTTCTTT.

The chain combines TRBV10-3 with TRBJ1-1, with TRBD1 as a possible D gene (5 bases). Germline V gene lookup returns CDR1 ENHRY and CDR2 SYGVKD. V was trimmed by 3 bases and J by 1 base, leaving 15 bases between them. The CDR3 has 16 amino acids. CDR3 DNA: TGTGCCATCAGTGATGGGCAGGGCTCTGGGAACACTGAAGCTTTCTTT. Protein sequence: CAISDGQGSGNTEAFF.

J is TRBJ1-3 and V is TRBV7-8; TRBD1 might be the D (5 bases). V was cut by 10 bases and J by 0 bases, with 10 bases left in between. Per germline, CDR1 SGHVS and CDR2 FQNEAQ. The CDR3 has 13 amino acids. CDR3 protein: CATQQVSGNTIYF. Here the CDR3 DNA reads TGTGCCACCCAACAGGTCTCTGGAAACACCATATATTTT.

The chain is built from TRBV11-2 and TRBJ2-5; the D is unclear. The CDR3 is made up of 16 amino acids. The V gene lost 3 bases and the J gene lost 0 bases, with 14 bases spanning the gap. Germline CDR1 is SGHAT and CDR2 is FQNNGV. CDR3 protein: CASSFSGALYQETQYF. As DNA, the CDR3 is TGTGCCAGCAGCTTCAGTGGAGCGTTATACCAAGAGACCCAGTACTTC.

The chain recombines TRBV9 with TRBJ1-1; D is uncertain. Germline values: CDR1 SGDLS, CDR2 YYNGEE. V dropped 0 bases and J dropped 6 bases, with 9 bases sitting between them. The CDR3 runs to 13 residues. This CDR3 is CASSVDGRSEAFF. As DNA, the CDR3 is TGTGCCAGCAGCGTAGATGGGAGATCTGAAGCTTTCTTT.